These 32 T cell receptor beta chains share one sample of origin, sequenced in a study of T cell repertoires in cytomegalovirus infection. MiXCR, run by TCRdb on the reads, gives a single entry per CDR3 protein. The data contain some 300,000 distinct CDR3 sequences, 8% to 10% of them singletons. Sequences were obtained from PBMCs. The receptors originated from a human donor in good health (CMV status not recorded). Some clones in this sample may be carry-over from other donors' samples.

This clonotype appeared many times. The chain links TRBV6-1 to TRBJ2-6; 8 bases map to TRBD1. CDR1 is MNHNS, CDR2 SASEGT, per germline. The CDR3 is made up of 18 amino acids. V shed 8 bases, J shed 0 bases, and the junction held 12 bases outside the gene matches. CDR3 DNA sequence: TGTGCCAGCGGCTCTTTGGACAGGGCACCCTCTGGGGCCAACGTCCTGACTTTC. Amino acids: CASGSLDRAPSGANVLTF.

In this sample, this clonotype turned up many times. The chain links TRBV6-5 to TRBJ2-5, with a tentative D call TRBD2 (6 bases). The CDR3 is made up of 14 amino acids. Germline CDR1 reads MNHEY; CDR2 reads SVGAGI. Trimming shortened V by 2 bases and J by 2 bases, and 9 bases separated the two germline ends. CDR3: CASSYGGRQETQYF. In DNA, the CDR3 is TGTGCCAGCAGTTACGGGGGGAGACAAGAGACCCAGTACTTC.

At least ten counts were recorded for this clonotype. The rearrangement uses TRBV7-2 and TRBJ2-5; D unclear. V was trimmed by 2 bases and J by 5 bases, leaving 9 bases between them. The CDR3 has 13 residues. Germline V gene sequence: CDR1 SGHTA, CDR2 FQGNSA. This CDR3 reads CASSLSMVETQYF. The CDR3 bases are TGTGCCAGCAGCTTAAGTATGGTGGAGACCCAGTACTTC. The variable domain in full, with the rest retrieved from reference TRBV7-2 and TRBJ2-5, is GAGVSQSPSNKVTEKGKDVELRCDPISGHTALYWYRQSLGQGLEFLIYFQGNSAPDKSGLPSDRFSAERTGGSVSTLTIQRTQQEDSAVYLCASSLSMVETQYFGPGTRLLVL.

This clonotype was detected ten times or more. The rearrangement uses TRBV7-8 and TRBJ2-5, with D possibly matching TRBD2 (7 bases). Germline V gene sequence: CDR1 SGHVS, CDR2 FQNEAQ. The CDR3 length is 16 residues. Between the trimmed V and J ends, which lost 2 bases and 5 bases, there was a span of 18 bases. The CDR3 nucleotides read TGTGCCAGCAGCTTATGGGGGGGCGACCTTTACGAGACCCAGTACTTC. Its protein product is CASSLWGGDLYETQYF.

This clonotype came up a few times. The rearrangement joins TRBV6-2 or TRBV6-3 to TRBJ2-7; 10 bases fit TRBD2. The V gene's germline CDR1 is MNHEY and CDR2 SVGEGT. V gave up 6 bases and J gave up 7 bases; unmatched junction bases: 9. The CDR3 contains 14 residues. The CDR3 DNA follows: TGTGCCAGCAGGGCTAGCGGGGGCCTCTGGGAGCAGTACTTC. It translates to CASRASGGLWEQYF.

This clonotype was counted ten times or more. The chain links TRBV6-2 or TRBV6-3 to TRBJ2-1; D possibly corresponds to TRBD1 (6 bases). V was trimmed by 3 bases and J by 4 bases, leaving 16 bases between them. Germline CDR1 MNHEY, CDR2 SVGEGT. The CDR3 runs 16 residues. The CDR3 protein is CASSYSQRTDYNEQFF. Written as DNA, the CDR3 is TGTGCCAGCAGTTATTCCCAGAGGACAGATTACAATGAGCAGTTCTTC.

V usage is TRBV6-2 or TRBV6-3 and J usage is TRBJ2-6, with D unclear. Trimming removed 6 bases from V and 8 bases from J, with 14 bases in between. The germline V gene encodes CDR1 MNHEY and CDR2 SVGEGT. The length of the CDR3 is 14 residues. CDR3 sequence (DNA): TGTGCCAGCAGGCCCTCGGGTCCTCCCAACGTCCTGACTTTC. It translates to CASRPSGPPNVLTF.

This clonotype was observed at least ten times. V usage is TRBV6-5 and J usage is TRBJ2-5, with a tentative D call TRBD1 (6 bases). Looked up from germline, CDR1 is MNHEY and CDR2 is SVGAGI. CDR3 length equals 16 residues. The V gene lost 0 bases and the J gene lost 5 bases, with 16 bases spanning the gap. CDR3 in DNA: TGTGCCAGCAGTTACTCGCCTCAGGGGATGTCGGAGACCCAGTACTTC. Encoded protein: CASSYSPQGMSETQYF.

This clonotype was seen at least ten times. The CDR3 DNA reads TGTGCCAGCAGCTTAACGGGCACGAGCACCGGCGACACTGAAGCTTTCTTT. It codes for CASSLTGTSTGDTEAFF. The chain couples TRBV7-3 to TRBJ1-1; D unclear. This CDR3 has 17 residues. Germline loops: CDR1 SGHTA, CDR2 FQGTGA. Between the trimmed V and J ends, which lost 0 bases and 3 bases, there was a span of 17 bases.

This clonotype was seen ten or more times. This chain connects TRBV28 to TRBJ1-2; 7 bases fit TRBD1. CDR1 and CDR2 from the germline V gene are MDHEN and SYDVKM. The length of the CDR3 is 14 residues. V shed 7 bases, J shed 5 bases, and the junction held 10 bases outside the gene matches. The CDR3, as DNA: TGTGCCAGCACCCCTACCGGGACAGTTTATGGCTACACCTTC. Its protein product is CASTPTGTVYGYTF.

This clonotype appeared a few times. The chain employs TRBV4-3 and TRBJ2-1; TRBD2 aligns across 12 bases. V lost 0 bases to trimming and J lost 6 bases; unmatched junction nucleotides: 3. The CDR3 runs 16 residues. Germline assignment: CDR1 LGHNA and CDR2 YSLEER. The CDR3 spells CASSQELAGGVNEQFF. The CDR3 DNA reads as TGCGCCAGCAGCCAAGAACTAGCGGGGGGCGTCAATGAGCAGTTCTTC.

This clonotype was picked up a small number of times. The chain has TRBV20-1 and TRBJ2-7; no firm D call. Germline V gene sequence: CDR1 DFQATT, CDR2 SNEGSKA (reference sequence). This CDR3 is built from 12 residues. Trimming removed 6 bases from V and 0 bases from J, with 9 bases in between. The CDR3 here is CSAVISSYEQYF. The CDR3 nucleotides read TGCAGTGCAGTTATCAGCTCCTACGAGCAGTACTTC.

The chain links TRBV28 to TRBJ2-7, with D perhaps matching TRBD2 (6 bases). In germline, CDR1 is MDHEN, CDR2 SYDVKM. CDR3 length: 13 amino acids. The V and J ends lost 2 bases and 3 bases respectively, with 8 bases between them. DNA of the CDR3: TGTGCCAGCAGTTTACGGGGGATCTACGAGCAGTACGTC. Amino acids: CASSLRGIYEQYV.

At least ten counts were recorded for this clonotype. The chain joins TRBV28 to TRBJ2-5; 9 bases match TRBD2. This CDR3 is 14 amino acids long. Germline trimming cut 7 bases from V and 3 bases from J; bases unmatched to any gene: 6. Germline values: CDR1 MDHEN, CDR2 SYDVKM. The CDR3 DNA reads as TGTGCCAGCAAAAGCGGGGGGCTTGAAGAGACCCAGTACTTC. This codes for CASKSGGLEETQYF.

In its sample, this clonotype was seen many times. The J gene is TRBJ2-7, the V gene TRBV7-8; D could derive from TRBD1 or TRBD2 (6 bases each). Trimming removed 1 base from V and 2 bases from J, with 18 bases in between. The CDR3 is 17 residues long. Germline CDR1 reads SGHVS; CDR2 reads FQNEAQ. CDR3 sequence reads: CASSLGSWGAGAYEQYF. The CDR3 DNA reads TGTGCCAGCAGCTTAGGTTCTTGGGGGGCCGGGGCCTACGAGCAGTACTTC. Together with reference TRBV7-8 and TRBJ2-7, the CDR3 gives the full variable domain: GAGVSQSPRYKVAKRGQDVALRCDPISGHVSLFWYQQALGQGPEFLTYFQNEAQLDKSGLPSDRFFAERPEGSVSTLKIQRTQQEDSAVYLCASSLGSWGAGAYEQYFGPGTRLTVT.

In its sample, this clonotype was seen many times. The chain is built from TRBV18 and TRBJ1-4; the D is unclear. CDR1 and CDR2 (germline): KGHSH, LQKENI. This CDR3 is built from 16 residues. Trimming pared 8 bases from V and 5 bases from J, leaving 21 bases between. CDR3 coding DNA: TGTGCCAGCGCATTAACCGACGGGGATAGGAATGAAAAACTGTTTTTT. Its translation is CASALTDGDRNEKLFF.

The rearrangement uses TRBV20-1 and TRBJ2-5; D unclear. The V end lost 4 bases, the J end lost 4 bases, and 16 bases lay between the germline ends. The CDR3 spans 14 residues. Germline lookup yields CDR1 DFQATT and CDR2 SNEGSKA (reference sequence). CDR3 DNA sequence: TGCAGTGCTACTACGCCGGGTCCCGGAGAGACCCAGTACTTC. Amino acid sequence: CSATTPGPGETQYF.

The chain is built from TRBV14 and TRBJ2-1; the match to TRBD2 covers 7 bases. The germline V gene has CDR1 SGHDN and CDR2 FVKESK. The CDR3 sequence is 15 residues long. The V gene end was trimmed by 2 bases and the J gene end by 5 bases; junction bases not matched to a gene: 6. CDR3 nucleotide sequence: TGTGCCAGCAGCCAATTTGGGACTAAAAACAATGAGCAGTTCTTC. This codes for CASSQFGTKNNEQFF.

This clonotype was seen more than once but under ten times. The V gene is TRBV2, the J gene TRBJ1-5; unclear D gene. The CDR3 length is 13 residues. V was clipped by 2 bases and J by 6 bases, with 8 bases between them. Germline values: CDR1 SNHLY, CDR2 FYNNEI. The CDR3 DNA reads as TGTGCCAGCAGTGAAAGCCCTAGTCAGCCCCAGCATTTT. Encoded protein: CASSESPSQPQHF.

In its sample, this clonotype was seen many times. This chain uses TRBV28 with TRBJ1-1; D is uncertain. The CDR3 is made up of 14 amino acids. V gave up 6 bases and J gave up 4 bases, with 15 bases separating them. Per the germline V gene, CDR1 is MDHEN and CDR2 is SYDVKM. The CDR3 protein is CASRLLRLRTEAFF. The CDR3 DNA reads TGTGCCAGCAGACTCCTGAGGCTTCGCACTGAAGCTTTCTTT.

The sample holds many counts of this clonotype. The chain joins TRBV4-1 to TRBJ2-7; unclear D gene. The length of the CDR3 is 13 residues. Trimming removed 4 bases at V and 3 bases at J, with 10 bases between. The germline V gene encodes CDR1 MGHRA and CDR2 YSYEKL. The CDR3 sequence is CASSRWSDYEQYF. The DNA for the CDR3 is TGCGCCAGCAGCCGATGGTCGGACTACGAGCAGTACTTC.

The table lists this clonotype with many counts. J is TRBJ1-5 and V is TRBV27, with D possibly TRBD1 on 6 matching bases. V lost 8 bases, J lost 2 bases, and 13 bases lay in between. The CDR3 has 14 residues. Germline assignment: CDR1 MNHEY and CDR2 SMNVEV (reference sequence). The CDR3 loop reads CASSGVIGNQPQHF. The CDR3 coding sequence is TGTGCCAGCTCAGGGGTAATTGGCAATCAGCCCCAGCATTTT.

This clonotype was detected many times. V usage is TRBV20-1 and J usage is TRBJ2-3; D is uncertain. Trimming stripped 6 bases from V and 0 bases from J, with 10 bases between. Germline V gene lookup returns CDR1 DFQATT and CDR2 SNEGSKA (reference sequence). CDR3 size: 13 residues. In DNA form, the CDR3 reads TGCAGTGCAGAGGCAGAGAGCACAGATACGCAGTATTTT. It encodes CSAEAESTDTQYF.

This clonotype has a handful of counts. The V call is TRBV3-1, the J call TRBJ1-4; D ambiguous. Trimming took off 1 base at V and 7 bases at J, with 7 bases between the two ends. This CDR3 is built from 13 residues. The V gene's germline CDR1 is LGHDT and CDR2 YNNKEL (reference sequence). CDR3 region: CASSQGSGEKLFF. The CDR3 DNA sequence: TGTGCCAGCAGCCAAGGATCGGGTGAAAAACTGTTTTTT.

At least ten counts were recorded for this clonotype. CDR3 sequence: CASTGGRGLFF. CDR3 sequence (DNA): TGTGCCAGTACAGGGGGACGGGGGCTGTTTTTT. This chain uses TRBV27 with TRBJ2-2, with 8 bases that match TRBD1. V lost 9 bases and J lost 13; bases outside the gene matches: 7. CDR1 and CDR2 from the germline V gene are MNHEY and SMNVEV (reference sequence). The CDR3 totals 11 residues.

This rearrangement joins TRBV29-1 to TRBJ1-1; D may be TRBD1 (5 bases). The V gene lost 8 bases and the J gene lost 5 bases, with 12 bases spanning the gap. The CDR3 is 11 amino acids. Germline V gene sequence: CDR1 SQVTM, CDR2 ANQGSEA. The CDR3 DNA reads TGCAGCTGTGGAGGGGAAACTGAAGCTTTCTTT. It translates to CSCGGETEAFF.

This clonotype came up many times. One end of the junction varies from germline; a read error may be responsible. The chain uses TRBV7-7 and TRBJ2-1, with 8 bases identical to TRBD1. Germline CDR1 SSHAT, CDR2 FNYEAQ (reference sequence). The CDR3 consists of 14 residues. The CDR3 sequence is CASSTDRVTNEQFF. The CDR3 DNA is TGTGCTAGCAGCACGGACAGGGTGACCAATGAGCAGTTCTTC.

This clonotype was recorded at least ten times. The chain joins TRBV3-1 to TRBJ1-2; D gene ambiguous. Germline assignment: CDR1 LGHDT and CDR2 YNNKEL (reference sequence). The CDR3 consists of 14 residues. V lost 4 bases, J lost 4 bases, and 13 bases lay in between. CDR3 DNA: TGTGCCAGCAGCCTCCAGGCAGCAAGCTATGGCTACACCTTC. Translation gives CASSLQAASYGYTF.

This chain joins TRBV7-9 and TRBJ2-1; D gene ambiguous. Deletions cut 0 bases from V and 4 bases from J, with 13 bases between. The CDR3 runs 16 residues. Germline CDR1 SEHNR, CDR2 FQNEAQ (reference sequence). The CDR3: CASSLAKGAAYNEQFF. CDR3 in DNA: TGTGCCAGCAGCTTAGCCAAGGGTGCCGCTTACAATGAGCAGTTCTTC.

Concerning this clonotype: A read error may be the cause here, since a much bigger clone is one base away. The CDR3 reads CASSSAEQGSAGELFF. The CDR3 nucleotides are TGTGCCAGCAGTTCCGCGGAACAGGGGAGCGCCGGGGAGCTGTTTTTT. The chain combines TRBV28 with TRBJ2-2; TRBD1 matches 7 bases. CDR1 and CDR2 (germline): MDHEN, SYDVKM. J was trimmed by 6 bases and V by 4 bases; bases with no gene match: 11. The CDR3 sequence is 16 residues long.

This clonotype was found many times. V and J are TRBV6-2 or TRBV6-3 and TRBJ1-1; unclear D gene. CDR1 and CDR2 from the germline V gene are MNHEY and SVGEGT. This CDR3 region has 14 residues. Trimming cost V 2 bases and J 1 base, with 8 bases left between them. This CDR3 is CASSYPRRNTEAFF. The DNA of the CDR3 is TGTGCCAGCAGTTACCCCAGGAGGAACACTGAAGCTTTCTTT.

This clonotype was seen repeatedly, ten times or more. V gene TRBV10-1 combines with J gene TRBJ2-3, with D maybe TRBD2 (6 bases). This CDR3 spans 15 amino acids. With 4 bases removed from V and 2 bases from J, the gap between germline ends came to 13 bases. Germline assignment: CDR1 WNHNN and CDR2 SYGVQD (reference sequence). Here the CDR3 reads CASSAGGAYTDTQYF. Written as DNA, the CDR3 is TGCGCCAGCAGTGCCGGCGGGGCTTACACAGATACGCAGTATTTT.